The rows below give T cell receptor beta chains drawn from one sample of a study of control samples from healthy donors and cancer patients. The data were produced by immunoSEQ multiplex PCR, yet TCRdb's version contains in-frame clones alone and is incomplete. In the table there are under 200,000 clones, 91% of which are singletons. Sequenced input: blood. All receptors derive from a woman younger than 45 in good health. Both conserved end residues are part of each CDR3. A D gene is named only where the DNA matches it firmly. Size tells how often a clone was seen (once, few, many) or the class of an expanded clone, and some rows leave it out.

J gene,CDR3 length,clone size,V gene,D gene,CDR3 protein,CDR3 DNA
TRBJ2-3,15,-,TRBV7-9,-,CASSLGGAGTDTQYF,TGTGCCAGCAGCTTAGGGGGGGCGGGAACAGATACGCAGTATTTT
TRBJ1-5,14,-,TRBV6-5,TRBD1,CASSYAGGHQPQHF,TGTGCCAGCAGTTATGCAGGGGGCCATCAGCCCCAGCATTTT
TRBJ1-6,14,once,TRBV5-1,-,CASSLQADNSPLHF,TGCGCCAGCAGCCTACAGGCAGATAATTCACCCCTCCACTTT
TRBJ2-1,12,once,TRBV3-1/TRBV3-2,-,CASRGDDNEQFF,TGTGCCAGCAGGGGGGACGACAATGAGCAGTTCTTC
TRBJ1-5,12,-,TRBV2,-,CASGRPNQPQHF,TGTGCCAGCGGACGGCCCAATCAGCCCCAGCATTTT
TRBJ2-1,15,-,TRBV5-1,TRBD2,CASSTLAGAYNEQFF,TGCGCCAGCAGCACCCTAGCGGGAGCCTACAATGAGCAGTTCTTC
TRBJ2-7,14,few,TRBV5-6,-,CASSLDLFSYEQYF,TGTGCCAGCAGCTTGGACTTGTTCTCCTACGAGCAGTACTTC
TRBJ2-5,15,-,TRBV5-3,-,CARSLGGQNQETQYF,TGTGCCAGAAGCTTGGGTGGTCAGAACCAAGAGACCCAGTACTTC
TRBJ1-1,14,-,TRBV3-1/TRBV3-2,-,CASSLPGQNTEAFF,TGTGCCAGCAGCCTACCGGGACAGAACACTGAAGCTTTCTTT
TRBJ1-3,12,-,TRBV5-6,-,CASSLVGFTIYF,TGTGCCAGCAGCTTGGTCGGATTCACCATATATTTT
TRBJ1-2,14,-,TRBV3-1/TRBV3-2,-,CASSQDRHNYGYTF,TGTGCCAGCAGCCAAGACAGGCACAACTATGGCTACACCTTC
TRBJ1-2,13,-,TRBV9,-,CASSVAGNYGYTF,TGTGCCAGCAGCGTAGCAGGGAACTATGGCTACACCTTC
TRBJ1-5,15,few,TRBV3-1/TRBV3-2,-,CASSKNGRENQPQHF,TGTGCCAGCAGCAAGAACGGACGGGAGAATCAGCCCCAGCATTTT
TRBJ1-5,15,-,TRBV14,-,CASSQDTEGLQPQHF,TGTGCCAGCAGCCAAGATACGGAGGGGCTTCAGCCCCAGCATTTT
TRBJ1-1,13,once,TRBV2,TRBD1,CASRGTVVTEAFF,TGTGCCAGCAGGGGGACAGTCGTCACTGAAGCTTTCTTT
TRBJ2-7,13,-,TRBV19,-,CASSIGRGHEQYF,TGTGCCAGTAGTATTGGGCGGGGCCACGAGCAGTACTTC
TRBJ2-1,15,-,TRBV11-2,TRBD2,CASSSIGGGGNEQFF,TGTGCCAGCAGCTCCATCGGCGGGGGGGGAAATGAGCAGTTCTTC
TRBJ2-2,15,few,TRBV11-3,TRBD1,CASSSRGRDTGELFF,TGTGCCAGCAGCTCCAGGGGGCGCGACACCGGGGAGCTGTTTTTT
TRBJ1-6,15,-,TRBV10-3,TRBD1,CAISPGQGGNSPLHF,TGTGCCATCAGTCCCGGACAGGGTGGCAATTCACCCCTCCACTTT
TRBJ1-1,15,-,TRBV2,TRBD1,CASSERTGMNTEAFF,TGTGCCAGCAGTGAACGGACAGGTATGAACACTGAAGCTTTCTTT
TRBJ2-7,16,-,TRBV6-6,TRBD1,CASSYPVQGSTYEQYF,TGTGCCAGCAGTTACCCCGTACAGGGGAGTACCTACGAGCAGTACTTC
TRBJ2-7,14,-,TRBV9,TRBD1,CASSVEGQGYEQYF,TGTGCCAGCAGCGTGGAGGGACAGGGGTATGAGCAGTACTTC
TRBJ2-5,12,once,TRBV4-1,-,CASSQVLETQYF,TGCGCCAGCAGCCAGGTGTTAGAGACCCAGTACTTC
TRBJ2-1,15,-,TRBV11-3,TRBD2,CASSTSGSVGNEQFF,TGTGCCAGCAGCACTAGCGGGAGCGTGGGCAATGAGCAGTTCTTC
TRBJ1-5,14,-,TRBV2,TRBD1,CASSAGQGNQPQHF,TGTGCCAGCAGTGCGGGACAGGGCAATCAGCCCCAGCATTTT
TRBJ2-3,14,-,TRBV7-3,TRBD2,CASSLAGVTDTQYF,TGTGCCAGCAGCTTAGCGGGAGTAACAGATACGCAGTATTTT
TRBJ2-3,13,-,TRBV6-5,-,CASRKQGTDTQYF,TGTGCCAGCAGGAAACAGGGTACAGATACGCAGTATTTT